Reported below is one TCR beta chain. Its antigen is unknown. What was sequenced were expressed TCRB transcripts, since all of the isolated RNA had been reverse transcribed. Naive, central memory and regulatory T cell samples averaged about 3.57 million immunoSEQ reads each. The table came from immunoSEQ multiplex PCR; TCRdb's copy has only in-frame clones and leaves some out. The table records about 360,000 clones, over 10% of them present only once. The sample is drawn from a study of beta chain features in type 1 diabetes. Whole-study results and caveats: All four CD4+ subsets of Type 1 diabetes patients contained TCRB CDR3s that were moderately but significantly shorter. Across patients, naive, central memory and Treg TCRB repertoires exhibited apparently greater similarity than was observed across healthy donors.

Germline assignment: CDR1 LNHDA and CDR2 SQIVND (reference sequence). The CDR3 is 15 amino acids. The ends were cut back, 3 bases at V and 5 bases at J, with 16 bases in the middle. The J gene is TRBJ2-5, the V gene TRBV19, with D perhaps TRBD2 (7 bases). Material: naive CD4+ T cells from blood. This clonotype was sampled from a woman between 18 and 29 years old with type 1 diabetes. CDR3 protein: CASSIGGGQQETQYF. CDR3 in DNA: TGTGCCAGTAGTATCGGCGGGGGCCAACAGGAGACCCAGTACTTC.